These 29 T cell receptor beta chains were sequenced from one sample in a study of cytomegalovirus exposure and HLA in healthy donors. Primers: 60 Vbeta forward and 13 Jbeta reverse. The data were produced by immunoSEQ multiplex PCR, yet TCRdb's version contains in-frame clones alone and is incomplete. The sample totals 60,000 to 80,000 clones. Material: PBMCs. The receptors stem from a middle-aged man in good health and CMV-seronegative.

The chain has TRBV4-1 and TRBJ1-1; the match to TRBD1 covers 7 bases. Germline V gene sequence: CDR1 MGHRA, CDR2 YSYEKL. V trimming: 4 bases; J trimming: 1 base; junction bases outside the gene matches: 6. This CDR3 has 15 amino acids. The CDR3 DNA reads as TGCGCCAGCAGCCGGGAGGACAGGCCGAACACTGAAGCTTTCTTT. Protein: CASSREDRPNTEAFF.

V usage is TRBV12-5 and J usage is TRBJ2-7, with unresolved D. Per the germline V gene, CDR1 is LGHNT and CDR2 is FRNRAP. The CDR3 extends over 14 amino acids. Trimming removed 0 bases at V and 3 bases at J, with 9 bases between. The CDR3 DNA sequence: TGTGCTAGTGGTTTGGTCCCGGGTCGCTACGAGCAGTACTTC. The encoded protein is CASGLVPGRYEQYF. The whole variable domain, remainder taken from reference TRBV12-5 and TRBJ2-7, is DARVTQTPRHKVTEMGQEVTMRCQPILGHNTVFWYRQTMMQGLELLAYFRNRAPLDDSGMPKDRFSAEMPDATLATLKIQPSEPRDSAVYFCASGLVPGRYEQYFGPGTRLTVT.

The chain couples TRBV28 to TRBJ2-7; 8 positions agree with TRBD2. V shed 8 bases and J 5 bases; nucleotides not matched to a gene: 14. The length of the CDR3 is 15 residues. CDR1 is MDHEN, CDR2 SYDVKM, per germline. This chain's CDR3 is CASCPPGGLWHEQYF. CDR3 DNA sequence: TGTGCCAGCTGCCCCCCGGGGGGGCTGTGGCACGAGCAGTACTTC.

The chain is built from TRBV5-1 and TRBJ1-1; TRBD1 is a possible D gene (5 bases). CDR1 SGHRS and CDR2 YFSETQ come from the germline V gene. V was clipped by 0 bases and J by 4 bases, with 16 bases between them. The CDR3 consists of 16 residues. As DNA, the CDR3 is TGCGCCAGCAGCTTGGAATTAGGGGACTTAGGCACTGAAGCTTTCTTT. Its protein product is CASSLELGDLGTEAFF.

The rearrangement joins TRBV9 to TRBJ2-2; 9 nucleotides agree with TRBD2. The V and J ends lost 3 bases and 5 bases, in that order; junction bases with no gene match: 8. The CDR3 is 16 amino acids. Germline V gives CDR1 SGDLS, CDR2 YYNGEE. The CDR3 protein is CASSALAGGGTGELFF. The CDR3 bases are TGTGCCAGCAGCGCACTAGCGGGCGGGGGAACCGGGGAGCTGTTTTTT.

The DNA of the CDR3 is TGTGCCACCAGCAGAGTCAAGCGTACAGATACGCAGTATTTT. This sequence encodes CATSRVKRTDTQYF. The chain is built from TRBV15 and TRBJ2-3; D gene uncertain. Looked up from germline, CDR1 is LNHNV and CDR2 is YYDKDF (reference sequence). V was shortened by 1 base and J by 3 bases, with 8 bases between the two germline ends. The length of the CDR3 is 14 residues.

The chain links TRBV11-3 to TRBJ2-1, with D possibly being TRBD2 (6 bases). Trimming pared 0 bases from V and 7 bases from J, leaving 10 bases between. Germline V lookup: CDR1 SGHNT, CDR2 YENEEA. CDR3 length: 14 residues. For the CDR3, the DNA is TGTGCCAGCAGCTTAGACGGGAGAGAGAATGAGCAGTTCTTC. This encodes CASSLDGRENEQFF.

The V call is TRBV7-2, the J call TRBJ2-1, with 11 bases fitting TRBD1. The CDR3 runs 15 residues. Per germline, CDR1 SGHTA and CDR2 FQGNSA. The ends lost 3 bases at V and 7 bases at J; junction bases unmatched: 5. This chain's CDR3 is CASSLDRGLVNEQFF. CDR3 in DNA: TGTGCCAGCAGCTTGGACAGGGGGCTGGTGAATGAGCAGTTCTTC.

The chain has TRBV29-1 and TRBJ2-4; D perhaps matches TRBD1 (5 bases). The CDR3 runs 11 residues. V lost 3 bases and J 8 bases, leaving 8 bases between the germline ends. In germline, CDR1 is SQVTM, CDR2 ANQGSEA. The CDR3 is CSVEFRDIQYF. The CDR3 bases are TGCAGCGTTGAGTTCAGGGACATTCAGTACTTC.

A word on this clone: At the DNA level, this CDR3 is encoded by other sequences in the same sample as well. The chain employs TRBV19 and TRBJ1-5; perhaps TRBD1 as D (5 bases). Germline-derived CDR1 and CDR2 are LNHDA and SQIVND (reference sequence). This CDR3 spans 14 amino acids. With 5 bases removed from V and 1 base from J, the gap between germline ends came to 9 bases. The CDR3 sequence: CASSLQGSNQPQHF. The DNA of the CDR3 is TGTGCCAGTAGTCTGCAGGGAAGCAATCAGCCCCAGCATTTT.

The J gene is TRBJ1-6, the V gene TRBV4-1; TRBD1 agrees at 7 bases. CDR1 is MGHRA, CDR2 YSYEKL, per germline. This CDR3 comprises 17 residues. Trimming took 4 bases from V and 6 from J; bases not matched to a gene: 12. CDR3 sequence (DNA): TGCGCCAGCAGCCGCACAAACCACCGGGACAGTAATTCACCCCTCCACTTT. This gives the protein CASSRTNHRDSNSPLHF.

V is TRBV7-6 and J is TRBJ1-5; D gene ambiguous. CDR3 length: 14 residues. CDR1 and CDR2 (germline): SGHVS, FNYEAQ. V dropped 4 bases and J dropped 6 bases, with 13 bases sitting between them. The CDR3, as DNA: TGTGCCAGCAGCTCCCTACTTCGCGGTCAGCCCCAGCATTTT. Protein sequence: CASSSLLRGQPQHF.

The chain couples TRBV7-8 to TRBJ2-5, with TRBD2 identical over 11 bases. Germline CDR1 is SGHVS and CDR2 is FQNEAQ. J lost 5 bases, V lost 5 bases, and 7 bases had no gene match. The length of the CDR3 is 15 residues. CDR3 sequence reads: CASSASGGNLETQYF. For the CDR3, the DNA is TGTGCCAGCAGCGCTAGCGGGGGGAATTTGGAGACCCAGTACTTC.

CDR3 nucleotides: TGTGCCAGCACGCGACTTTTTACCTCTGGGGCCAACGTCCTGACTTTC. The encoded protein is CASTRLFTSGANVLTF. This rearrangement joins TRBV27 to TRBJ2-6; no clear D gene. Trimming left V 7 bases short and J 0 bases short, with 13 bases between. The CDR3 is 16 amino acids. Looked up from germline, CDR1 is MNHEY and CDR2 is SMNVEV (reference sequence).

The CDR3 region is CASSDRSYSYEQYF. The CDR3, as DNA: TGTGCCAGCAGTGACAGAAGTTACTCCTACGAGCAGTACTTC. The chain uses TRBV6-1 and TRBJ2-7; D is unclear. V gave up 3 bases and J gave up 0 bases, with 9 bases separating them. Germline V gene lookup returns CDR1 MNHNS and CDR2 SASEGT. The CDR3 has 14 residues.

The chain joins TRBV19 to TRBJ1-5; 7 bases are a match to TRBD1. V trimming: 9 bases; J trimming: 1 base; junction bases outside the gene matches: 6. The CDR3 loop spans 14 amino acids. Germline CDR1 and CDR2: LNHDA and SQIVND (reference sequence). CDR3 sequence (DNA): TGTGCCAGCAGCAGGGGGGTAAGCAATCAGCCCCAGCATTTT. Encoded protein: CASSRGVSNQPQHF.

This chain connects TRBV19 to TRBJ2-7, with 8 bases that match TRBD2. J lost 2 bases, V lost 2 bases, and 5 bases had no gene match. This CDR3 comprises 15 residues. The germline gives CDR1 LNHDA, CDR2 SQIVND (reference sequence). The CDR3 sequence: CASSIRAGAPYEQYF. Here the CDR3 DNA reads TGTGCCAGTAGTATACGAGCGGGGGCCCCCTACGAGCAGTACTTC. The whole variable domain, remainder taken from reference TRBV19 and TRBJ2-7, is DGGITQSPKYLFRKEGQNVTLSCEQNLNHDAMYWYRQDPGQGLRLIYYSQIVNDFQKGDIAEGYSVSREKKESFPLTVTSAQKNPTAFYLCASSIRAGAPYEQYFGPGTRLTVT.

V usage is TRBV6-4 and J usage is TRBJ2-7; 8 nucleotides agree with TRBD2. Germline V CDR1 and CDR2: MRHNA, SNTAGT. This CDR3 region has 16 residues. V lost 9 bases to trimming and J lost 2 bases; unmatched junction nucleotides: 15. The CDR3 is CARTRASGWGPYEQYF. The CDR3 coding sequence is TGTGCCAGGACGAGGGCTAGCGGGTGGGGCCCCTACGAGCAGTACTTC.

The gene calls are TRBV5-1 and TRBJ2-2; 8 positions agree with TRBD1. Germline V CDR1 and CDR2: SGHRS, YFSETQ. Trimming took 3 bases from V and 1 from J; bases not matched to a gene: 8. The CDR3 consists of 17 residues. Written as DNA, the CDR3 is TGCGCCAGCAGCTCATTGGCCGGGACAGGGAACACCGGGGAGCTGTTTTTT. It specifies CASSSLAGTGNTGELFF.

As concerns this clone: Other nucleotide sequences from this sample produce the same CDR3. The chain couples TRBV5-1 to TRBJ2-3, with 14 bases lining up with TRBD2. The CDR3 loop spans 15 amino acids. V lost 4 bases and J lost 4; bases outside the gene matches: 2. Per the germline V gene, CDR1 is SGHRS and CDR2 is YFSETQ. The CDR3 nucleotides read TGCGCCAGCAGCCTGGGACTAGCGGGAGCAGATACGCAGTATTTT. As protein: CASSLGLAGADTQYF.

V gene TRBV18 combines with J gene TRBJ2-7, with D tentatively TRBD1 (6 bases). The length of the CDR3 is 13 residues. CDR1 and CDR2 from the germline V gene are KGHSH and LQKENI. V was pared by 4 bases and J by 5 bases, with 12 bases between. Written as DNA, the CDR3 is TGTGCCAGCTCACTGGCCAGGGGACACGAGCAGTACTTC. It encodes CASSLARGHEQYF. Filled out from reference TRBV18 and TRBJ2-7, the complete variable domain reads NAGVMQNPRHLVRRRGQEARLRCSPMKGHSHVYWYRQLPEEGLKFMVYLQKENIIDESGMPKERFSAEFPKEGPSILRIQQVVRGDSAAYFCASSLARGHEQYFGPGTRLTVT.

The J gene is TRBJ2-2, the V gene TRBV2; D might be TRBD2 (6 bases). V was clipped by 7 bases and J by 4 bases, with 13 bases between them. Germline lookup yields CDR1 SNHLY and CDR2 FYNNEI. CDR3 length: 14 amino acids. The CDR3 DNA sequence: TGTGCCAGCAACGGGATAGCGGCCACCGGGGAGCTGTTTTTT. Translating it yields CASNGIAATGELFF.

This chain uses TRBV14 with TRBJ1-1; TRBD1 matches 11 bases. The CDR3 spans 15 residues. Germline loops: CDR1 SGHDN, CDR2 FVKESK. Germline trimming cut 4 bases from V and 4 bases from J; bases unmatched to any gene: 5. The CDR3 is CASSLTGTGGTEAFF. In nucleotides, the CDR3 is TGTGCCAGCAGCCTTACCGGGACAGGGGGCACTGAAGCTTTCTTT.

The chain links TRBV4-3 to TRBJ2-1, with TRBD1 identical over 7 bases. CDR3 length: 15 amino acids. Germline V lookup: CDR1 LGHNA, CDR2 YSLEER. After removal of 3 bases from V and 7 bases from J, the junction contained 9 bases not matched to a gene. The CDR3 DNA reads TGCGCCAGCAGCCAGACAGGGAACGGGTGGAATGAGCAGTTCTTC. Protein product: CASSQTGNGWNEQFF.

V is TRBV11-2 and J is TRBJ2-7; TRBD1 matches 8 bases. CDR1 and CDR2 (germline): SGHAT, FQNNGV. This CDR3 comprises 15 residues. V shed 0 bases and J 6 bases; nucleotides not matched to a gene: 7. The CDR3 is CASSLDSGQGAEQYF. Written as DNA, the CDR3 is TGTGCCAGCAGCTTAGATAGTGGACAGGGTGCCGAGCAGTACTTC.

The DNA for the CDR3 is TGTGCCAGCGGCGGGGTGGGTCAGCCCCAGCATTTT. Translating it yields CASGGVGQPQHF. The chain couples TRBV27 to TRBJ1-5; no clear D gene. Per germline, CDR1 MNHEY and CDR2 SMNVEV (reference sequence). There are 12 residues in the CDR3. Between the trimmed V and J ends, which lost 8 bases and 6 bases, there was a span of 11 bases.

This CDR3 is CASRDRQGYNEQFF. CDR3 in DNA: TGTGCCAGCAGGGACCGACAGGGGTACAATGAGCAGTTCTTC. This chain joins TRBV27 and TRBJ2-1; 8 bases are a match to TRBD1. Germline V gene lookup returns CDR1 MNHEY and CDR2 SMNVEV (reference sequence). The CDR3 loop spans 14 amino acids. Trimming at V came to 6 bases and at J to 4 bases, leaving 5 bases not matched to a gene.

The chain is built from TRBV5-6 and TRBJ1-4; TRBD1 matches at 10 bases. This CDR3 comprises 14 residues. The ends lost 3 bases at V and 10 bases at J; junction bases unmatched: 6. Germline CDR1 reads SGHDT; CDR2 reads YYEEEE. The CDR3 is CASSSAGQGGKLFF. Here the CDR3 DNA reads TGTGCCAGCAGCTCGGCTGGACAGGGGGGAAAACTGTTTTTT.

The genes are TRBV20-1 and TRBJ2-7; 11 bases line up with TRBD1. Germline V CDR1 and CDR2: DFQATT, SNEGSKA (reference sequence). CDR3 size: 11 residues. The CDR3 nucleotides read TGCAGCGGACAGGGGGCGGTTGAGCAGTACTTC. This gives the protein CSGQGAVEQYF.